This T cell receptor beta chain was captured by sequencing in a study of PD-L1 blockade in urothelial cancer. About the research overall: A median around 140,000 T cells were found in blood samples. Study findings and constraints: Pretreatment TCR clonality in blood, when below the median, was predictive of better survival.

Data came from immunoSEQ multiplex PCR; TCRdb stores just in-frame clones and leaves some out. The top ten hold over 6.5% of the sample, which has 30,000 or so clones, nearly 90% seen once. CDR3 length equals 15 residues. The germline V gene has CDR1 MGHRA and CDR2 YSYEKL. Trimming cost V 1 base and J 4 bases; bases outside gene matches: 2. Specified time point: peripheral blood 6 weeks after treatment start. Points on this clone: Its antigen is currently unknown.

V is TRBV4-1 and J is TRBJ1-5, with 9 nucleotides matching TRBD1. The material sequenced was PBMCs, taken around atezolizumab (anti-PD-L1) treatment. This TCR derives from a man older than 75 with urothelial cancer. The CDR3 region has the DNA TGCGCCAGCAGCCAAGTCGACAGGGGGAATCAGCCCCAGCATTTT. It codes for CASSQVDRGNQPQHF.